The clone carrying this T cell receptor (beta chain) was picked up many times. Its antigen remains unidentified. Primers used in a second PCR of about 7 to 11 cycles were a sample-barcoded 5' primer and a J-beta primer mix. MiXCR, run by TCRdb on the 5' RACE reads, gives a single entry per CDR3 protein. The data contain approximately 2,000,000 distinct CDR3 sequences, about two fifths of them singletons. The CDR3 is 12 residues long. V was clipped by 6 bases and J by 4 bases, with 8 bases between them. This sample is drawn from a study of blood T cells in healthy people across ages. The study's findings and limits: Using unsorted PBMCs precluded a conclusive naive versus antigen-experienced comparison.

Sequenced: blood. The sequence was collected from a human donor in good health. This sequence joins TRBV12-3 or TRBV12-4 and TRBJ2-3; D gene unclear. As DNA, the CDR3 is TGTGCCAGCAGCTTAAGGGCAGATACGCAGTATTTT. It specifies CASSLRADTQYF.